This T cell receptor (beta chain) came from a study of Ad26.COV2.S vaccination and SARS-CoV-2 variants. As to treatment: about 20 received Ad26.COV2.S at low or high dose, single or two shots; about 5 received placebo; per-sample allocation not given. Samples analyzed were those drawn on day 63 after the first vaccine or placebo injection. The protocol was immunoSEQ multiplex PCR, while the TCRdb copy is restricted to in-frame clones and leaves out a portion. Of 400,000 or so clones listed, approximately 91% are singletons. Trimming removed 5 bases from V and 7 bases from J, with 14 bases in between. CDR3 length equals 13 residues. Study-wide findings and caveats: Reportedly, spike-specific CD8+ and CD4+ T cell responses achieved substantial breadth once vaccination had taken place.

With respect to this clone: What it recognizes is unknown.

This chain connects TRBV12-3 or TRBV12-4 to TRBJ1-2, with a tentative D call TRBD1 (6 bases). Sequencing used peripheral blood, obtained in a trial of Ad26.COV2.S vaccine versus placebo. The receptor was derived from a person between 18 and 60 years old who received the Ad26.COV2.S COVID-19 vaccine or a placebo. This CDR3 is CASSLTGFGGYTF. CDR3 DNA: TGTGCCAGCAGTCTTACAGGGTTCGGTGGCTACACCTTC.